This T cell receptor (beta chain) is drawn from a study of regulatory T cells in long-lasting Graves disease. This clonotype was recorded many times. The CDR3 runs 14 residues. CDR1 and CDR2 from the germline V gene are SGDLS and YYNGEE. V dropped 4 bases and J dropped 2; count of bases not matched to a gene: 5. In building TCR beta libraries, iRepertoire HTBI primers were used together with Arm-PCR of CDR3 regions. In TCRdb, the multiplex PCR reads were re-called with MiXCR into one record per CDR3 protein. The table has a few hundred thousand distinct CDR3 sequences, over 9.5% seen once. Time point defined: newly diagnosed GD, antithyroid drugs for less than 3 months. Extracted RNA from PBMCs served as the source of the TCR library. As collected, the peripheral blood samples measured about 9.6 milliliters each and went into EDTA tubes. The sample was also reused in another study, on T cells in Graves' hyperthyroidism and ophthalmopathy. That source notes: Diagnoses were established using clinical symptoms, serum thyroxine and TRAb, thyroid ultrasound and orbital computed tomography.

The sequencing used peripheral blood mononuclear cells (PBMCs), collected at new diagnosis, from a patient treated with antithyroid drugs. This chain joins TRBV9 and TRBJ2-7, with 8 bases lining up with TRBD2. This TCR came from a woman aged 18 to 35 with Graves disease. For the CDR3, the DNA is TGTGCCAGCAGCTCTGGGCGGGAGGCCTACGAGCAGTACTTC. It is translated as CASSSGREAYEQYF.